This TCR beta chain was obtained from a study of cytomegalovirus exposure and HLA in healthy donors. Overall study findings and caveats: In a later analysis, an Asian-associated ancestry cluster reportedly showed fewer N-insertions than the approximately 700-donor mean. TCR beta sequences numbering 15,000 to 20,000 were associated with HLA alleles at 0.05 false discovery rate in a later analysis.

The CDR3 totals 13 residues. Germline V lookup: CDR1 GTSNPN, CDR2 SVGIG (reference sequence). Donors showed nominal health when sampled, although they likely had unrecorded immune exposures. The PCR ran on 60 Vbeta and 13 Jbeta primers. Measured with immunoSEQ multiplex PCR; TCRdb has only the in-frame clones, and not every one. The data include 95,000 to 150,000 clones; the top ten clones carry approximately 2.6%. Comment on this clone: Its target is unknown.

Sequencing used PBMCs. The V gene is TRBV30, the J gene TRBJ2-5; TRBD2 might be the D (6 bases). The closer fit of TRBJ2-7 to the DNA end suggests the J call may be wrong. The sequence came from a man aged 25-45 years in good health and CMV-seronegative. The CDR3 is CAGGARDAYEQYF. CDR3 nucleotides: TGTGCCGGCGGGGCTCGAGATGCCTACGAGCAGTACTTC.